These T cell receptor beta chains were read from a single sample in a study of OX40 agonist ivuxolimab in advanced cancers. Repertoires were generated with immunoSEQ multiplex PCR, while TCRdb's copy carries only in-frame clones and drops some. This table holds around 61,000 clones, 84% found once. The source was CD4+ or CD8+ T cells sorted from blood, collected in a trial of the OX40 agonist ivuxolimab. These receptors were collected from an adult with an advanced solid tumor such as melanoma, head and neck, liver or kidney cancer. Each CDR3 is given with its conserved first and last residue. D genes are given only for firm matches. A row's size may be missing; if present it is once, few, many or a size class.

D	length	size	V	J	CDR3	DNA
.	13	.	TRBV7-3	TRBJ2-6	CASSFFGANVLTF	TGTGCCAGCAGCTTTTTCGGGGCCAACGTCCTGACTTTC
.	13	.	TRBV6-5	TRBJ1-5	CASSYAGRQPQHF	TGTGCCAGCAGTTACGCGGGGCGGCAGCCCCAGCATTTT
TRBD1	16	few	TRBV11-3	TRBJ2-7	CASTYYFPGQSYEQYF	TGTGCCAGCACCTACTACTTCCCGGGACAGTCCTACGAGCAGTACTTC
.	14	.	TRBV11-3	TRBJ2-4	CASSSLGHQNIQYF	TGTGCCAGCAGCTCCCTTGGGCATCAAAACATTCAGTACTTC
TRBD2	18	once	TRBV5-1	TRBJ2-2	CASSLVASGRVNAGELFF	TGCGCCAGCAGCTTGGTGGCTAGCGGGAGAGTAAACGCCGGGGAGCTGTTTTTT
TRBD2	19	few	TRBV4-1	TRBJ2-1	CASRRGLAGTSDSYNEQFF	TGCGCCAGCAGGCGAGGACTAGCGGGAACCAGCGACTCCTACAATGAGCAGTTCTTC
.	13	.	TRBV15	TRBJ1-1	CATSRRGNTEAFF	TGTGCCACCAGCAGACGCGGGAACACTGAAGCTTTCTTT
.	13	.	TRBV6-5	TRBJ2-7	CASRLPGSYEQYF	TGTGCCAGCAGATTACCAGGGTCCTACGAGCAGTACTTC
TRBD1	18	.	TRBV4-2	TRBJ1-3	CASSQTGTGSPFGNTIYF	TGTGCCAGCAGCCAAACCGGGACAGGGAGTCCATTTGGAAACACCATATATTTT
TRBD1	13	.	TRBV2	TRBJ2-7	CASRGQVSYEQYF	TGTGCCAGCAGGGGACAGGTCTCCTACGAGCAGTACTTC
.	15	.	TRBV12-5	TRBJ1-1	CASGLTSGENTEAFF	TGTGCTAGTGGTTTGACCTCGGGCGAGAACACTGAAGCTTTCTTT
.	15	.	TRBV2	TRBJ2-3	CASSEVGLPTDTQYF	TGTGCCAGCAGTGAAGTCGGACTTCCCACAGATACGCAGTATTTT
TRBD2	17	.	TRBV11-3	TRBJ2-3	CASSSISGTSSPNTQYF	TGTGCCAGCAGCTCAATTTCCGGGACTAGCAGTCCGAATACGCAGTATTTT
.	14	.	TRBV15	TRBJ2-5	CATSKGTQNFPQYF	TGTGCCACCAGCAAGGGGACACAGAATTTCCCCCAGTACTTC
TRBD1	15	.	TRBV27	TRBJ1-4	CASSLRQGLNEKLFF	TGTGCCAGCAGTCTACGACAGGGATTGAATGAAAAACTGTTTTTT
.	15	.	TRBV5-4	TRBJ2-3	CASKAGGQRTDTQYF	TGTGCCAGCAAAGCTGGAGGACAGCGAACAGATACGCAGTATTTT
.	11	once	TRBV6-1	TRBJ1-1	CASRTVGAAFF	TGTGCCAGCAGAACGGTGGGGGCAGCTTTCTTT